This T cell receptor (beta chain) was recorded in a study of blood T cell repertoires in COVID-19. Study-level background: There were acute and convalescent COVID-19 samples, and they came from the United States, Italy and Spain. Sample material is recorded as cDNA or gDNA derived from T cells, B-cell-depleted T cells, or PBMCs.

In the original processing: From reference gene primer amplification, estimates of nucleated cell counts were derived. Generated by immunoSEQ multiplex PCR, the TCRdb table keeps only in-frame clones and is missing some. V and J calls and clone size are given by that table; D and trimming were obtained from the DNA. The table includes fewer than 110,000 clones, about 88% detected once. CDR3 length equals 13 residues. Germline CDR1 KGHSH, CDR2 LQKENI. V shed 5 bases and J 5 bases; nucleotides not matched to a gene: 5. Sequencing was done on a sample of peripheral blood. The sequence derives from a human donor in a cohort sampled during active COVID-19. The chain combines TRBV18 with TRBJ2-7; 8 bases line up with TRBD2. CDR3 sequence reads: CASSGTSIDEQYF. The CDR3 DNA follows: TGTGCCAGCTCAGGGACTAGTATCGACGAGCAGTACTTC.